A single sample gave rise to the 14 T cell receptor beta chains below, sequenced in a study of T-cell reconstitution after alpha-beta-depleted transplantation in children. As it was prepared, the TCRbeta library received unique molecular identifiers. MiXCR was run by TCRdb on the PCR reads, yielding one entry per CDR3 protein. The sample contains some 520,000 distinct CDR3 sequences, around a third of which appear only once. The specimen comprised PBMCs from the stem cell graft donor, sampled from the stem cell graft. The receptors shown here come from a human donor who donated a stem cell graft to a child with aplastic anemia.

The chain has TRBV6-2 or TRBV6-3 and TRBJ2-1; TRBD2 aligns across 8 bases. The V and J ends lost 0 bases and 2 bases, in that order; junction bases with no gene match: 9. The CDR3 contains 18 residues. Germline CDR1 and CDR2: MNHEY and SVGEGT. CDR3: CASSYSVAGKPPYNEQFF. The DNA for the CDR3 is TGTGCCAGCAGTTACTCGGTAGCGGGAAAGCCTCCCTACAATGAGCAGTTCTTC.

This clonotype was counted only a few times. The CDR3: CASSWGTYNEQFF. CDR3 in DNA: TGTGCCAGCAGCTGGGGGACCTACAATGAGCAGTTCTTC. The J gene is TRBJ2-1, the V gene TRBV7-2; D may match TRBD1 or TRBD2 (5 bases each). This CDR3 spans 13 amino acids. Germline loops: CDR1 SGHTA, CDR2 FQGNSA. V was shortened by 4 bases and J by 2 bases, with 6 bases between the two germline ends.

The chain combines TRBV18 with TRBJ1-5, with D possibly TRBD1 on 6 matching bases. Trimming stripped 0 bases from V and 3 bases from J, with 12 bases between. Per the germline V gene, CDR1 is KGHSH and CDR2 is LQKENI. The CDR3 contains 16 residues. The CDR3 here is CASSPPQQGVNQPQHF. CDR3 nucleotides: TGTGCCAGCTCACCACCGCAACAGGGAGTCAATCAGCCCCAGCATTTT.

This clonotype was seen more than once but under ten times. This chain joins TRBV6-2 or TRBV6-3 and TRBJ2-7; no clear D. In germline, CDR1 is MNHEY, CDR2 SVGEGT. The CDR3 length is 11 residues. V was cut by 2 bases and J by 8 bases, with 7 bases left in between. CDR3 DNA: TGTGCCAGCAGTTACCGTAAAAAGCAGTACGTC. Protein sequence: CASSYRKKQYV.

The chain combines TRBV29-1 with TRBJ2-3, with D hard to call. CDR1 is SQVTM, CDR2 ANQGSEA, per germline. The CDR3 extends over 14 amino acids. Trimming took off 0 bases at V and 1 base at J, with 8 bases between the two ends. Written as DNA, the CDR3 is TGCAGCGTTGAAGACCCATGGGGCACAGATACGCAGTATTTT. Translated, it gives CSVEDPWGTDTQYF.

This clonotype came up a few times. The chain has TRBV6-1 and TRBJ1-2; D ambiguous. Trimming took off 6 bases at V and 0 bases at J, with 8 bases between the two ends. The CDR3 spans 13 residues. Germline loops: CDR1 MNHNS, CDR2 SASEGT. CDR3 bases: TGTGCCAGCAGCCGGATGCCTAACTATGGCTACACCTTC. Its translation is CASSRMPNYGYTF.

This clonotype has a handful of counts. The chain links TRBV7-9 to TRBJ1-2, with 10 bases matching TRBD1. Germline V gene sequence: CDR1 SEHNR, CDR2 FQNEAQ (reference sequence). The length of the CDR3 is 16 residues. J was trimmed by 3 bases and V by 1 base; bases with no gene match: 5. The CDR3 DNA reads as TGTGCCAGCAGCTTAGTGGGGACAGGGGTCCACTATGGCTACACCTTC. Translation: CASSLVGTGVHYGYTF.

This clonotype has a handful of counts. The rearrangement links TRBV20-1 to TRBJ2-1; 7 bases align to TRBD2. The CDR3 consists of 12 residues. From germline, CDR1 is DFQATT and CDR2 SNEGSKA (reference sequence). The junction had 4 bases not matched to a gene; V was cut back by 3 bases and J by 8 bases. CDR3 loop: CSARGGGHEQFF. CDR3 nucleotide sequence: TGCAGTGCTAGGGGCGGGGGTCATGAGCAGTTCTTC.

This clonotype was counted between two and nine times. The rearrangement joins TRBV19 to TRBJ2-5; D remains ambiguous. V was clipped by 0 bases and J by 6 bases, with 8 bases between them. Germline CDR1 LNHDA, CDR2 SQIVND (reference sequence). The CDR3 is made up of 13 amino acids. The CDR3 is CASSIDRRKTQYF. Here the CDR3 DNA reads TGTGCCAGTAGTATAGACAGGAGAAAGACCCAGTACTTC.

V gene TRBV5-1 combines with J gene TRBJ2-2, with D perhaps matching TRBD1 or TRBD2 (5 bases each). Trimming cost V 2 bases and J 3 bases, with 14 bases left between them. The CDR3 covers 16 residues. Germline loops: CDR1 SGHRS, CDR2 YFSETQ. The CDR3 DNA is TGCGCCAGCAGCTTTTGGGGGAGTATCGACACCGGGGAGCTGTTTTTT. Protein sequence: CASSFWGSIDTGELFF.

The rearrangement uses TRBV21-1 and TRBJ2-1; the table names TRBD2, a call not compared with the DNA. TRBV21-1 is a pseudogene locus. This CDR3 spans 18 amino acids. Here the CDR3 reads CASSHVGCSGRGGREQFF. As DNA, the CDR3 is TGTGCCAGCAGCCACGTGGGATGTAGCGGGAGGGGGGGGCGTGAGCAGTTCTTC.

J is TRBJ1-2 and V is TRBV20-1; possibly TRBD1 for D (5 bases). V was clipped by 2 bases and J by 7 bases, with 14 bases between them. The CDR3 is made up of 13 amino acids. Germline CDR1 DFQATT, CDR2 SNEGSKA (reference sequence). CDR3 in amino acids: CSARTRNGGGYTF. In DNA, the CDR3 is TGCAGTGCTAGAACCCGGAACGGGGGTGGCTACACCTTC.

This sequence joins TRBV5-5 and TRBJ1-6, with 11 nucleotides matching TRBD1. Trimming at V came to 3 bases and at J to 9 bases, leaving 2 bases not matched to a gene. CDR3 length equals 14 residues. Per the germline V gene, CDR1 is SGHKS and CDR2 is YYEKEE (reference sequence). Here the CDR3 reads CASSYGTGGSPLHF. The DNA for the CDR3 is TGTGCCAGCAGCTACGGGACAGGGGGTTCACCCCTCCACTTT.

This clonotype was seen more than once but under ten times. This chain uses TRBV19 with TRBJ1-3; D uncertain. Trimming removed 0 bases from V and 4 bases from J, with 16 bases in between. Germline CDR1 LNHDA, CDR2 SQIVND (reference sequence). The CDR3 is 17 amino acids. CDR3 amino acids: CASSIDSSGGSGNTIYF. The CDR3 DNA is TGTGCCAGTAGTATAGATTCTTCCGGCGGGTCCGGAAACACCATATATTTT.